Each of the 31 T cell receptor beta chains below was sequenced from the same sample in a study of blood T cell repertoires in COVID-19. Sequencing used immunoSEQ multiplex PCR; TCRdb keeps in-frame clones, though not all of them. The sample includes about 530,000 clones, about 89% of them seen just once. The sample comprised peripheral blood. These receptors were obtained from a woman in her forties or fifties with COVID-19, enrolled during active disease.

CDR3 sequence reads: CASSIMAGGHYNEQFF. The CDR3 DNA is TGCGCCAGCAGCATAATGGCGGGGGGGCACTACAATGAGCAGTTCTTC. This rearrangement joins TRBV5-1 to TRBJ2-1, with 9 positions matching TRBD2. The germline V gene has CDR1 SGHRS and CDR2 YFSETQ. V shed 4 bases and J 3 bases; nucleotides not matched to a gene: 8. CDR3 size: 16 residues.

The gene calls are TRBV19 and TRBJ1-1, with D possibly TRBD1 on 6 matching bases. The CDR3 is made up of 13 amino acids. Trimming took off 5 bases at V and 7 bases at J, with 14 bases between the two ends. Germline CDR1 LNHDA, CDR2 SQIVND (reference sequence). The CDR3 nucleotides are TGTGCCAGTAGTCTACAGGGCGCCGGTGAAGCTTTCTTT. Encoded protein: CASSLQGAGEAFF.

V and J are TRBV7-9 and TRBJ1-2; D is undetermined. The germline CDR1 and CDR2 sequences are SEHNR and FQNEAQ (reference sequence). The germline V and J ends were trimmed by 5 bases and 4 bases, with 14 bases remaining between them. The CDR3 has 14 amino acids. DNA for the CDR3: TGTGCCAGCAGCCCCGCGTCGGGAGGCTATGGCTACACCTTC. Translating it yields CASSPASGGYGYTF. Filled out from reference TRBV7-9 and TRBJ1-2, the complete variable domain reads DTGVSQNPRHKITKRGQNVTFRCDPISEHNRLYWYRQTLGQGPEFLTYFQNEAQLEKSRLLSDRFSAERPKGSFSTLEIQRTEQGDSAMYLCASSPASGGYGYTFGSGTRLTVV.

The chain links TRBV10-3 to TRBJ1-2, with D uncertain. Per germline, CDR1 ENHRY and CDR2 SYGVKD. The germline V and J ends were trimmed by 10 bases and 7 bases, with 19 bases remaining between them. The CDR3 covers 13 residues. The CDR3 DNA reads TGTGCCAAATCACTCAGTTCCGAGGGTGGCTACACCTTC. Protein: CAKSLSSEGGYTF.

The chain recombines TRBV5-1 with TRBJ1-5, with 7 bases matching TRBD1. The V segment lost 3 bases and the J segment 7 bases; nucleotides outside the gene matches: 10. This CDR3 has 15 residues. The germline CDR1 and CDR2 sequences are SGHRS and YFSETQ. DNA for the CDR3: TGCGCCAGCAGCTCGACAGGGATGATAGGGCAGCCCCAGCATTTT. It is translated as CASSSTGMIGQPQHF.

The chain combines TRBV30 with TRBJ2-3, with TRBD1 identical over 7 bases. Looked up from germline, CDR1 is GTSNPN and CDR2 is SVGIG (reference sequence). Trimming cost V 8 bases and J 3 bases; bases outside gene matches: 5. This CDR3 comprises 12 residues. Written as DNA, the CDR3 is TGTGCCGCCGGGACAGATACAGATACGCAGTATTTT. This sequence encodes CAAGTDTDTQYF. Based on the CDR3 plus reference TRBV30 and TRBJ2-3, the full variable domain is SQTIHQWPATLVQPVGSPLSLECTVEGTSNPNLYWYRQAAGRGLQLLFYSVGIGQISSEVPQNLSASRPQDRQFILSSKKLLLSDSGFYLCAAGTDTDTQYFGPGTRLTVL.

This rearrangement joins TRBV30 to TRBJ1-1; D ambiguous. CDR1 and CDR2 (germline): GTSNPN, SVGIG (reference sequence). Trimming took off 7 bases at V and 0 bases at J, with 9 bases between the two ends. CDR3 length: 12 amino acids. The CDR3 region is CAFTRLNTEAFF. CDR3 nucleotide sequence: TGTGCCTTTACCAGATTGAACACTGAAGCTTTCTTT.

The chain carries TRBV21-1 and TRBJ1-1; TRBD1, the D gene given by the table, was not confirmed from the DNA. TRBV21-1 is a pseudogene segment. This CDR3 region has 18 residues. In DNA form, the CDR3 reads TGTGCCAGCAGCGCCGAGTCCACCGGGACAGGGCTTGGGGCTGAAGCTTTCTTT. This gives the protein CASSAESTGTGLGAEAFF.

The chain carries TRBV29-1 and TRBJ2-5; D is uncertain. V gave up 1 base and J gave up 5 bases, with 17 bases separating them. The CDR3 sequence is 15 residues long. CDR1 is SQVTM, CDR2 ANQGSEA, per germline. CDR3 sequence: CSVEAPFRPRETQYF. CDR3 nucleotides: TGCAGCGTTGAAGCCCCTTTCCGCCCGAGGGAGACCCAGTACTTC.

The chain links TRBV5-1 to TRBJ1-1; weak D call: TRBD1 (6 bases). With 2 bases removed from V and 0 bases from J, the gap between germline ends came to 17 bases. Germline loops: CDR1 SGHRS, CDR2 YFSETQ. CDR3 length equals 17 residues. The CDR3 protein is CASSLRTATSMNTEAFF. CDR3 nucleotides: TGCGCCAGCAGCTTAAGGACAGCGACAAGTATGAACACTGAAGCTTTCTTT.

V usage is TRBV24-1 and J usage is TRBJ1-5; TRBD1 matches 8 bases. V was clipped by 5 bases and J by 6 bases; unmatched bases: 8. The germline gives CDR1 KGHDR, CDR2 SFDVKD. The CDR3 runs to 15 residues. Written as DNA, the CDR3 is TGTGCCACCAGTGCCAGTGGACAGGGAGGTCAGCCCCAGCATTTT. This gives the protein CATSASGQGGQPQHF.

This clone was recorded once. This sequence joins TRBV12-3 or TRBV12-4 and TRBJ1-2; D is possibly TRBD1 (5 bases). Trimming pared 4 bases from V and 6 bases from J, leaving 12 bases between. This CDR3 is built from 13 residues. The CDR3 is CASSSQGLDGYTF. The CDR3 DNA follows: TGTGCCAGCAGTTCTCAGGGATTAGATGGCTACACCTTC.

This chain links TRBV5-1 with TRBJ2-2; D is perhaps TRBD1 (5 bases). CDR3 size: 16 residues. V lost 2 bases and J 4 bases, leaving 15 bases between the germline ends. Germline values: CDR1 SGHRS, CDR2 YFSETQ. DNA of the CDR3: TGCGCCAGCAGCTTTACGGGTGCAGGGATCACCGGGGAGCTGTTTTTT. It specifies CASSFTGAGITGELFF.

This rearrangement joins TRBV20-1 to TRBJ1-2; no clear D. This CDR3 has 11 residues. Per the germline V gene, CDR1 is DFQATT and CDR2 is SNEGSKA (reference sequence). The V end was cut by 6 bases, the J end by 8 bases, with 13 bases between. The CDR3 nucleotides read TGCAGTGCCCGAGAAGGTAGCGGCTACACCTTC. As protein: CSAREGSGYTF.

The chain combines TRBV5-4 with TRBJ1-4; TRBD1 is a possible D gene (6 bases). The V end was cut by 2 bases, the J end by 0 bases, with 8 bases between. Per germline, CDR1 SGHNT and CDR2 YYREEE (reference sequence). The CDR3 contains 15 residues. The CDR3 here is CASSLGGSTNEKLFF. The CDR3 bases are TGTGCCAGCAGCTTAGGGGGATCAACTAATGAAAAACTGTTTTTT.

V usage is TRBV19 and J usage is TRBJ1-2; 7 nucleotides align to TRBD1. The ends lost 6 bases at V and 1 base at J; junction bases unmatched: 5. The germline gives CDR1 LNHDA, CDR2 SQIVND (reference sequence). The CDR3 consists of 14 residues. The CDR3 nucleotides are TGTGCCAGTAGCGCTCAGGGGGTTAACTATGGCTACACCTTC. The encoded protein is CASSAQGVNYGYTF.

The J gene is TRBJ2-3, the V gene TRBV29-1; 8 positions agree with TRBD1. CDR3 length equals 16 residues. CDR1 SQVTM and CDR2 ANQGSEA come from the germline V gene. After removal of 5 bases from V and 1 base from J, the junction contained 11 bases not matched to a gene. Written as DNA, the CDR3 is TGCAGCGTTATTGGACAGGGTGGTGTGGGCACAGATACGCAGTATTTT. It is translated as CSVIGQGGVGTDTQYF.

This clone has more than one count but fewer than ten. CDR3 protein: CASSLYGVGSTDTQYF. The CDR3 region has the DNA TGTGCCAGCTCCCTTTACGGGGTTGGGTCCACAGATACGCAGTATTTT. The chain has TRBV28 and TRBJ2-3, with D possibly TRBD2 on 5 matching bases. This CDR3 contains 16 residues. The V end was cut by 8 bases, the J end by 2 bases, with 20 bases between. Germline values: CDR1 MDHEN, CDR2 SYDVKM.

The chain recombines TRBV20-1 with TRBJ1-1; 7 bases agree with TRBD1. The CDR3 sequence is 10 residues long. Germline V gene lookup returns CDR1 DFQATT and CDR2 SNEGSKA (reference sequence). V lost 3 bases, J lost 10 bases, and 2 bases stayed unmatched. The CDR3 loop is CSARGDRAFF. The DNA for the CDR3 is TGCAGTGCTAGGGGGGACAGAGCTTTCTTT.

The gene calls are TRBV2 and TRBJ1-2; possibly TRBD1 for D (5 bases). The CDR3 runs 13 residues. Trimming cost V 8 bases and J 10 bases, with 20 bases left between them. Germline CDR1 is SNHLY and CDR2 is FYNNEI. CDR3 sequence: CASLPGSWLDYTF. The CDR3 DNA is TGTGCCAGCCTTCCAGGGTCGTGGCTAGACTACACCTTC.

This chain links TRBV6-1 with TRBJ1-2; 8 bases line up with TRBD1. Looked up from germline, CDR1 is MNHNS and CDR2 is SASEGT. This CDR3 contains 14 residues. Unmatched junction bases numbered 3, after V lost 2 bases and J lost 4 bases. The DNA for the CDR3 is TGTGCCAGCAGTGAATGGACAGGGTCCTATGGCTACACCTTC. Its translation: CASSEWTGSYGYTF.

The chain is built from TRBV25-1 and TRBJ1-2; 8 bases align to TRBD1. V gave up 4 bases and J gave up 13 bases; unmatched junction bases: 17. This CDR3 region has 15 residues. Germline loops: CDR1 MGHDK, CDR2 SYGVNS. The CDR3 sequence is CASSVPPEDRGECTF. In DNA form, the CDR3 reads TGTGCCAGCAGTGTCCCGCCCGAAGACAGGGGAGAGTGCACCTTC.

This chain's CDR3 is CASSLSLTGSEQFF. Written as DNA, the CDR3 is TGTGCCAGCAGTTTAAGTTTAACGGGAAGTGAGCAGTTCTTC. This chain connects TRBV27 to TRBJ2-1; D might be TRBD2 (5 bases). CDR3 length: 14 residues. Germline assignment: CDR1 MNHEY and CDR2 SMNVEV (reference sequence). V lost 2 bases to trimming and J lost 9 bases, with 14 bases between them.

The V gene is TRBV24-1, the J gene TRBJ2-3; D not resolved. Germline V gene data show CDR1 as KGHDR and CDR2 as SFDVKD. V was clipped by 1 base and J by 1 base, with 8 bases between them. This CDR3 is 15 amino acids long. This CDR3 reads CATSDLSAGTDTQYF. CDR3 nucleotide sequence: TGTGCCACCAGTGATTTAAGTGCGGGCACAGATACGCAGTATTTT.

The chain carries TRBV3-1 (or the pseudogene TRBV3-2) and TRBJ2-2; unclear D gene. Trimming took off 4 bases at V and 7 bases at J, with 16 bases between the two ends. The V gene's germline CDR1 is LGHDT and CDR2 YNNKEL (reference sequence). The CDR3 contains 15 residues. The CDR3 bases are TGTGCCAGCAGCCTGAGTGCAGGAAGGCTCGGGGAGCTGTTTTTT. This translates into CASSLSAGRLGELFF.

This clone showed up just once. This sequence joins TRBV3-1 (or the pseudogene TRBV3-2) and TRBJ2-3; TRBD2 aligns across 11 bases. The CDR3 spans 19 residues. Trimming at V came to 4 bases and at J to 3 bases, leaving 15 bases not matched to a gene. Germline V CDR1 and CDR2: LGHDT, YNNKEL (reference sequence). CDR3 nucleotides: TGTGCCAGCAGCCCAAGACCTTCCTATAGCGGGGGGGCGACAGATACGCAGTATTTT. This encodes CASSPRPSYSGGATDTQYF.

This clone has just one count. The rearrangement uses TRBV3-1 (or the pseudogene TRBV3-2) and TRBJ2-1; TRBD2 matches at 9 bases. Per the germline V gene, CDR1 is LGHDT and CDR2 is YNNKEL (reference sequence). The CDR3 consists of 15 residues. V lost 6 bases and J lost 5; bases outside the gene matches: 8. This chain's CDR3 is CASRIGTSRNNEQFF. The CDR3 coding sequence is TGTGCCAGCAGAATAGGGACTAGCCGAAACAATGAGCAGTTCTTC.

The CDR3 coding sequence is TGTGCCTGGAGGTGGGGAGGGTTTGGGAACAATGAGCAGTTCTTC. It encodes CAWRWGGFGNNEQFF. The chain carries TRBV30 and TRBJ2-1; TRBD2 matches at 7 bases. This CDR3 has 15 amino acids. V shed 3 bases and J 5 bases; nucleotides not matched to a gene: 10. From germline, CDR1 is GTSNPN and CDR2 SVGIG (reference sequence).

V usage is TRBV9 and J usage is TRBJ2-1; 15 nucleotides match TRBD2. Germline CDR1 and CDR2: SGDLS and YYNGEE. Losses at the gene ends were 7 bases for V and 0 bases for J; bases not matched to a gene: 11. This CDR3 is 19 amino acids long. This chain's CDR3 is CASGTGTSGGMSSYNEQFF. The CDR3 DNA follows: TGTGCCAGCGGAACCGGGACTAGCGGGGGGATGAGCTCCTACAATGAGCAGTTCTTC.

This clone showed up just a few times. The chain joins TRBV6-1 to TRBJ1-4; tentatively, D is TRBD1 (6 bases). The germline V gene has CDR1 MNHNS and CDR2 SASEGT. Trimming took 3 bases from V and 8 from J, leaving 10 bases between them. This CDR3 is 13 amino acids long. This chain's CDR3 is CASSEGGLEKLFF. The DNA for the CDR3 is TGTGCCAGCAGTGAGGGGGGGCTGGAAAAACTGTTTTTT.

The J gene is TRBJ1-2, the V gene TRBV6-5, with D possibly matching TRBD1 (6 bases). This CDR3 comprises 14 residues. Trimming shortened V by 7 bases and J by 4 bases, and 16 bases separated the two germline ends. Germline-derived CDR1 and CDR2 are MNHEY and SVGAGI. CDR3: CASTRKGVVYGYTF. The CDR3 DNA sequence: TGTGCCAGCACAAGGAAGGGGGTGGTCTATGGCTACACCTTC.